The 27 T cell receptor beta chains listed next were all sequenced from one sample in a study of blood T cell repertoires in COVID-19. Assay used: immunoSEQ multiplex PCR; TCRdb lists only in-frame clones, some missing. The data contain some 160,000 clones, under 85% of them singletons. The specimen was peripheral blood. Receptors were obtained from a middle-aged man with active or convalescent COVID-19.

The chain couples TRBV4-1 to TRBJ2-1, with a possible D match to TRBD2 (6 bases). The germline V and J ends were trimmed by 0 bases and 7 bases, with 13 bases remaining between them. This CDR3 comprises 15 residues. Germline lookup yields CDR1 MGHRA and CDR2 YSYEKL. CDR3 in DNA: TGCGCCAGCAGCCAAGATATCCGGGAGAGGAATGAGCAGTTCTTC. Protein product: CASSQDIRERNEQFF.

The chain joins TRBV5-1 to TRBJ1-2; D call uncertain. Trimming removed 0 bases at V and 0 bases at J, with 12 bases between. The CDR3 sequence is 16 residues long. Germline V gene data show CDR1 as SGHRS and CDR2 as YFSETQ. The CDR3 reads CASSLGAEGANYGYTF. Here the CDR3 DNA reads TGCGCCAGCAGCTTGGGTGCCGAGGGTGCTAACTATGGCTACACCTTC.

The CDR3 DNA reads as TGCGCCAGCAGCTTGGATCAGGTACGCTCTGGAAACACCATATATTTT. It yields the protein CASSLDQVRSGNTIYF. The chain joins TRBV5-1 to TRBJ1-3; D remains unclear. V lost 0 bases to trimming and J lost 0 bases, with 10 bases between them. Germline-derived CDR1 and CDR2 are SGHRS and YFSETQ. This CDR3 has 16 amino acids. The full variable domain, rest sourced from reference TRBV5-1 and TRBJ1-3, is KAGVTQTPRYLIKTRGQQVTLSCSPISGHRSVSWYQQTPGQGLQFLFEYFSETQRNKGNFPGRFSGRQFSNSRSEMNVSTLELGDSALYLCASSLDQVRSGNTIYFGEGSWLTVV.

The CDR3 nucleotides are TGTGCCAGCAGCGTAGCAGGGGACTATGGCTACACCTTC. It specifies CASSVAGDYGYTF. The V and J genes are TRBV9 and TRBJ1-2; weak D call: TRBD1 (6 bases). Germline V CDR1 and CDR2: SGDLS, YYNGEE. The CDR3 has 13 amino acids. V was clipped by 0 bases and J by 3 bases, with 6 bases between them.

This chain joins TRBV5-1 and TRBJ2-3, with a weak D call TRBD2 (7 bases). Between the trimmed V and J ends, which lost 0 bases and 4 bases, there was a span of 18 bases. This CDR3 is 17 amino acids long. Germline V gene sequence: CDR1 SGHRS, CDR2 YFSETQ. The chain's CDR3 is CASSLVAAGAIPDTQYF. The CDR3 DNA reads TGCGCCAGCAGCTTGGTGGCCGCGGGGGCTATTCCAGATACGCAGTATTTT.

The chain couples TRBV5-4 to TRBJ2-3, with D maybe TRBD2 (6 bases). Germline V gene data show CDR1 as SGHNT and CDR2 as YYREEE (reference sequence). Trimming took 7 bases from V and 7 from J, leaving 16 bases between them. The CDR3 sequence is 13 residues long. In DNA, the CDR3 is TGTGCCAGCCAAGGGACTGGAGCGAATACGCAGTATTTT. Its protein product is CASQGTGANTQYF.

This chain connects TRBV23-1 to TRBJ1-1, with D perhaps TRBD1 (5 bases). TRBV23-1 is given ORF status, its function remaining uncertain. The CDR3 loop spans 14 amino acids. Trimming took off 0 bases at V and 4 bases at J, with 9 bases between the two ends. The CDR3 spells CASSQSRGGTEAFF. The CDR3 region has the DNA TGCGCCAGCAGTCAATCGCGCGGGGGCACTGAAGCTTTCTTT.

The chain is built from TRBV2 and TRBJ1-2; perhaps TRBD1 as D (6 bases). Germline V gene sequence: CDR1 SNHLY, CDR2 FYNNEI. CDR3 size: 11 residues. Trimming took 8 bases from V and 7 from J, leaving 11 bases between them. CDR3 residues: CASGTTGGYTF. In DNA form, the CDR3 reads TGTGCCAGCGGGACAACGGGTGGCTACACCTTC.

The table lists this clone with a count of one. V usage is TRBV10-3 and J usage is TRBJ2-3; 7 bases are shared with TRBD2. CDR3 size: 15 residues. The J segment lost 3 bases and the V segment lost 2 bases, leaving 5 bases of the junction unmatched. In germline, CDR1 is ENHRY, CDR2 SYGVKD. The CDR3: CAISETSAGTDTQYF. DNA for the CDR3: TGTGCCATCAGTGAGACTAGCGCGGGGACAGATACGCAGTATTTT.

This chain joins TRBV12-3 or TRBV12-4 and TRBJ2-2; a weak D match, TRBD1 (6 bases). The CDR3 sequence is 12 residues long. The V and J ends lost 6 bases and 8 bases respectively, with 10 bases between them. The CDR3 spells CASRDSPGELFF. The CDR3 DNA reads as TGTGCCAGCAGGGACAGCCCTGGGGAGCTGTTTTTT.

The chain uses TRBV24-1 and TRBJ2-2; 8 bases line up with TRBD2. The V gene's germline CDR1 is KGHDR and CDR2 SFDVKD. The CDR3 covers 16 residues. V was pared by 4 bases and J by 4 bases, with 7 bases of the junction left unmatched. CDR3 sequence: CATSDPTSGLTGELFF. The CDR3 nucleotides read TGTGCCACCAGTGACCCCACTAGCGGACTCACCGGGGAGCTGTTTTTT.

The chain is built from TRBV30 and TRBJ1-2; D unclear. The V and J ends lost 2 bases and 3 bases respectively, with 7 bases between them. Germline V gives CDR1 GTSNPN, CDR2 SVGIG (reference sequence). CDR3 length: 12 amino acids. The CDR3 loop reads CAWSSQDYGYTF. In nucleotides, the CDR3 is TGTGCCTGGAGTTCCCAGGACTATGGCTACACCTTC.

The chain uses TRBV7-8 and TRBJ1-1, with TRBD1 as a possible D gene (5 bases). There are 12 residues in the CDR3. Germline CDR1 SGHVS, CDR2 FQNEAQ. Deletions cut 2 bases from V and 7 bases from J, with 8 bases between. This CDR3 reads CASSLQGLEAFF. CDR3 nucleotides: TGTGCCAGCAGCTTACAGGGCCTTGAAGCTTTCTTT.

This clone was picked up one time. This chain connects TRBV28 to TRBJ2-1, with 9 bases lining up with TRBD2. CDR1 and CDR2 (germline): MDHEN, SYDVKM. The V and J ends lost 2 bases and 3 bases, in that order; junction bases with no gene match: 2. This CDR3 has 15 amino acids. The CDR3 bases are TGTGCCAGCAGTTTAATTAGCGGGAGCTACAATGAGCAGTTCTTC. It codes for CASSLISGSYNEQFF. Full variable domain (missing parts from reference TRBV28 and TRBJ2-1): DVKVTQSSRYLVKRTGEKVFLECVQDMDHENMFWYRQDPGLGLRLIYFSYDVKMKEKGDIPEGYSVSREKKERFSLILESASTNQTSMYLCASSLISGSYNEQFFGPGTRLTVL.

The chain is built from TRBV5-1 and TRBJ1-3; D gene unclear. The V gene's germline CDR1 is SGHRS and CDR2 YFSETQ. V lost 4 bases to trimming and J lost 3 bases, with 14 bases between them. This CDR3 comprises 15 residues. The DNA of the CDR3 is TGCGCCAGCAGCCTCTCCTACGGACTTGGAAACACCATATATTTT. Translated: CASSLSYGLGNTIYF.

The CDR3 region has the DNA TGCGCCAGCAGCCAAGAGTTCACTAGCGGGAGGAACACAGATACGCAGTATTTT. This gives the protein CASSQEFTSGRNTDTQYF. V and J are TRBV4-1 and TRBJ2-3, with TRBD2 identical over 12 bases. Germline CDR1 and CDR2: MGHRA and YSYEKL. V was pared by 0 bases and J by 2 bases, with 6 bases of the junction left unmatched. The CDR3 sequence is 18 residues long.

This clone was detected only once. J is TRBJ2-7 and V is TRBV28; the D gene is possibly TRBD1 (5 bases). The CDR3 consists of 11 residues. Trimming took 1 base from V and 7 from J, leaving 5 bases between them. Looked up from germline, CDR1 is MDHEN and CDR2 is SYDVKM. The chain's CDR3 is CASSLSGEQYF. In DNA, the CDR3 is TGTGCCAGCAGTTTATCAGGGGAGCAGTACTTC.

The rearrangement uses TRBV5-6 and TRBJ1-3; a weak D match, TRBD1 (5 bases). Trimming removed 4 bases from V and 0 bases from J, with 17 bases in between. The length of the CDR3 is 17 residues. Germline V CDR1 and CDR2: SGHDT, YYEEEE. CDR3 sequence: CASSRWGVTYSGNTIYF. The CDR3, as DNA: TGTGCCAGCAGCCGGTGGGGGGTCACCTACTCTGGAAACACCATATATTTT.

This chain uses TRBV5-6 with TRBJ2-1; D uncertain. Germline CDR1 SGHDT, CDR2 YYEEEE. Trimming removed 0 bases at V and 0 bases at J, with 7 bases between. CDR3 length: 15 residues. CDR3 coding DNA: TGTGCCAGCAGCTTGGTCGCGGTCTCCTACAATGAGCAGTTCTTC. It specifies CASSLVAVSYNEQFF. The variable domain in full, completed from reference TRBV5-6 and TRBJ2-1, reads DAGVTQSPTHLIKTRGQQVTLRCSPKSGHDTVSWYQQALGQGPQFIFQYYEEEERQRGNFPDRFSGHQFPNYSSELNVNALLLGDSALYLCASSLVAVSYNEQFFGPGTRLTVL.

V usage is TRBV11-2 and J usage is TRBJ1-4; 9 bases agree with TRBD1. The CDR3 has 16 amino acids. Germline-derived CDR1 and CDR2 are SGHAT and FQNNGV. The V segment lost 6 bases and the J segment 4 bases; nucleotides outside the gene matches: 9. The CDR3 loop reads CASSLTGGPFNEKLFF. The CDR3 region has the DNA TGTGCCAGCAGTTTGACAGGGGGGCCCTTTAATGAAAAACTGTTTTTT.

The J gene is TRBJ2-2, the V gene TRBV11-3, with 8 bases fitting TRBD1. Germline lookup yields CDR1 SGHNT and CDR2 YENEEA. The ends lost 5 bases at V and 0 bases at J; junction bases unmatched: 2. CDR3 length: 15 amino acids. Written as DNA, the CDR3 is TGTGCCAGCAGCGACAGGGGCTCGAACACCGGGGAGCTGTTTTTT. Translated: CASSDRGSNTGELFF.

The J gene is TRBJ2-1, the V gene TRBV5-3; 15 bases fit TRBD2. TRBV5-3 is classed as an ORF, of uncertain function. The CDR3 totals 14 residues. Trimming removed 3 bases from V and 8 bases from J; junction bases left unmatched: 0. The CDR3 sequence is CARSWTSGRDEQFF. For the CDR3, the DNA is TGTGCCAGAAGCTGGACTAGCGGGAGGGATGAGCAGTTCTTC.

The chain carries TRBV10-3 and TRBJ2-2; 9 bases are shared with TRBD2. Germline values: CDR1 ENHRY, CDR2 SYGVKD. V was clipped by 5 bases and J by 0 bases; unmatched bases: 1. This CDR3 is 15 amino acids long. In DNA, the CDR3 is TGTGCCATCAGTAGCGGGAGGACGAACACCGGGGAGCTGTTTTTT. Its protein is CAISSGRTNTGELFF.

The rearrangement joins TRBV6-1 to TRBJ1-5; D not resolved. CDR3 size: 14 residues. Looked up from germline, CDR1 is MNHNS and CDR2 is SASEGT. Trimming stripped 2 bases from V and 4 bases from J, with 9 bases between. CDR3 sequence reads: CASSESVANQPQHF. As DNA, the CDR3 is TGTGCCAGCAGTGAATCGGTCGCGAATCAGCCCCAGCATTTT.

The chain combines TRBV19 with TRBJ2-1, with 9 bases fitting TRBD2. Germline assignment: CDR1 LNHDA and CDR2 SQIVND (reference sequence). The CDR3 consists of 16 residues. The V gene end was trimmed by 5 bases and the J gene end by 8 bases; junction bases not matched to a gene: 13. The CDR3 is CASSGRLAESRHEQFF. The CDR3 nucleotides are TGTGCCAGTAGTGGACGACTAGCGGAGAGTAGACATGAGCAGTTCTTC.

This clone appeared a few times. J is TRBJ1-5 and V is TRBV7-8; TRBD1 is a possible D gene (5 bases). The V end lost 0 bases, the J end lost 3 bases, and 12 bases lay between the germline ends. Germline V gene lookup returns CDR1 SGHVS and CDR2 FQNEAQ. This CDR3 is built from 16 residues. CDR3 DNA sequence: TGTGCCAGCAGCTTAGCGGGGCAGGTCACCAATCAGCCCCAGCATTTT. Translating gives CASSLAGQVTNQPQHF.

This chain connects TRBV10-3 to TRBJ2-7; 7 bases fit TRBD1. Looked up from germline, CDR1 is ENHRY and CDR2 is SYGVKD. After removal of 8 bases from V and 5 bases from J, the junction contained 9 bases not matched to a gene. The CDR3 has 13 residues. CDR3 residues: CAIESGTANEQYF. In DNA form, the CDR3 reads TGTGCCATCGAGTCCGGGACAGCTAACGAGCAGTACTTC.